Presented here are 19 T cell receptor beta chains from one specimen sequenced in a study of PD-1 blockade in classical Hodgkin lymphoma. The time point: cycle 4 day 1 (C4D1), after 6 weeks of nivolumab. The patients all showed relapse after autologous stem cell transplantation, while their brentuximab vedotin exposure varied. TCRdb's table, derived via immunoSEQ multiplex PCR, lists solely in-frame clones and lacks some. This repertoire shows under 60,000 clones, about 89% found once; its top ten account for approximately 7%. Sample: peripheral blood mononuclear cells (PBMCs), taken before the fourth cycle of nivolumab. These receptors were taken from a human donor with classical Hodgkin lymphoma.

The rearrangement links TRBV7-9 to TRBJ2-5; D call uncertain. The CDR3 loop spans 14 amino acids. The germline gives CDR1 SEHNR, CDR2 FQNEAQ (reference sequence). Trimming stripped 3 bases from V and 0 bases from J, with 8 bases between. The CDR3 sequence: CASSLQEYQETQYF. CDR3 bases: TGTGCCAGCAGCTTGCAGGAGTACCAAGAGACCCAGTACTTC.

The V gene is TRBV6-1, the J gene TRBJ2-3, with no clear D. Germline CDR1 is MNHNS and CDR2 is SASEGT. Trimming cost V 2 bases and J 2 bases, with 8 bases left between them. This CDR3 region has 14 residues. The CDR3 DNA reads TGTGCCAGCAGTGAAAGGTGGATCACAGATACGCAGTATTTT. This encodes CASSERWITDTQYF.

V and J are TRBV11-2 and TRBJ2-1; D possibly corresponds to TRBD1 (6 bases). The CDR3 has 15 residues. Per the germline V gene, CDR1 is SGHAT and CDR2 is FQNNGV. With 1 base removed from V and 8 bases from J, the gap between germline ends came to 15 bases. DNA for the CDR3: TGTGCCAGCAGCTTAGGGCAGGGGTCTTTCCATGAGCAGTTCTTC. This translates into CASSLGQGSFHEQFF.

This clone was seen a handful of times. The genes are TRBV7-9 and TRBJ2-5, with 7 positions matching TRBD1. The CDR3 runs to 15 residues. V lost 4 bases and J lost 6; bases outside the gene matches: 11. Germline values: CDR1 SEHNR, CDR2 FQNEAQ (reference sequence). Here the CDR3 DNA reads TGTGCCAGCAGCTCGACCGACAGGGTGGAAAAGACCCAGTACTTC. Its translation: CASSSTDRVEKTQYF.

In regard to this clone: The same CDR3 is also encoded by other DNA sequences in this sample. The rearrangement links TRBV5-6 to TRBJ2-3, with unresolved D. Germline CDR1 is SGHDT and CDR2 is YYEEEE. The CDR3 is 14 amino acids. V dropped 2 bases and J dropped 0 bases, with 7 bases sitting between them. The CDR3 loop is CASSFGGSTDTQYF. CDR3 nucleotide sequence: TGTGCCAGCAGCTTCGGCGGCAGCACAGATACGCAGTATTTT.

The chain employs TRBV4-2 and TRBJ2-4; 10 bases match TRBD1. Germline CDR1 and CDR2: LGHNA and YNFKEQ. The CDR3 sequence is 17 residues long. Trimming removed 0 bases from V and 6 bases from J; junction bases left unmatched: 8. CDR3 DNA: TGTGCCAGCAGCCAAGATCGGACAGGGGGATTGGGAAACATTCAGTACTTC. This codes for CASSQDRTGGLGNIQYF.

The V call is TRBV20-1, the J call TRBJ2-1; tentative D call: TRBD1 (6 bases). V was pared by 6 bases and J by 7 bases, with 10 bases between. CDR3 length: 11 residues. Per germline, CDR1 DFQATT and CDR2 SNEGSKA (reference sequence). The CDR3 coding sequence is TGCAGTGCCTTAACAGGGAATGAGCAGTTCTTC. Its translation is CSALTGNEQFF.

The V call is TRBV19, the J call TRBJ2-2; TRBD2 matches at 8 bases. CDR1 is LNHDA and CDR2 is SQIVND in the germline V gene (reference sequence). The CDR3 is made up of 15 amino acids. J was trimmed by 6 bases and V by 2 bases; bases with no gene match: 5. The DNA for the CDR3 is TGTGCCAGTAGTATAAATACAGCGGGAGCCGGGGAGCTGTTTTTT. It encodes CASSINTAGAGELFF.

V gene TRBV5-1 combines with J gene TRBJ2-3, with D unresolved. Per the germline V gene, CDR1 is SGHRS and CDR2 is YFSETQ. The CDR3 runs to 15 residues. The V end lost 0 bases, the J end lost 0 bases, and 8 bases lay between the germline ends. The DNA of the CDR3 is TGCGCCAGCAGCTTGGTTAGTGCTAGCACAGATACGCAGTATTTT. Residues: CASSLVSASTDTQYF.

The rearrangement links TRBV6-1 to TRBJ2-7; 7 bases are shared with TRBD1. Germline loops: CDR1 MNHNS, CDR2 SASEGT. The CDR3 spans 13 residues. V was clipped by 6 bases and J by 8 bases; unmatched bases: 10. Here the CDR3 reads CASSKGANEKQYF. The CDR3 DNA is TGTGCCAGCAGCAAGGGGGCAAACGAGAAGCAGTACTTC.

The chain couples TRBV6-4 to TRBJ2-2, with D perhaps given as TRBD1 or TRBD2 (5 bases each). The germline gives CDR1 MRHNA, CDR2 SNTAGT. With 6 bases removed from V and 3 bases from J, the gap between germline ends came to 14 bases. The CDR3 is 15 amino acids. Here the CDR3 reads CASSRDAGDTGELFF. The CDR3 nucleotides read TGTGCCAGCAGCAGGGACGCCGGCGACACCGGGGAGCTGTTTTTT.

The chain carries TRBV7-9 and TRBJ2-3, with D possibly TRBD2 on 5 matching bases. This CDR3 is 15 amino acids long. V lost 2 bases and J lost 0, with 9 bases in between. Germline lookup yields CDR1 SEHNR and CDR2 FQNEAQ (reference sequence). The CDR3 sequence is CASSLNRLSTDTQYF. CDR3 DNA sequence: TGTGCCAGCAGCTTAAATAGACTAAGCACAGATACGCAGTATTTT. Based on the CDR3 plus reference TRBV7-9 and TRBJ2-3, the full variable domain is DTGVSQNPRHKITKRGQNVTFRCDPISEHNRLYWYRQTLGQGPEFLTYFQNEAQLEKSRLLSDRFSAERPKGSFSTLEIQRTEQGDSAMYLCASSLNRLSTDTQYFGPGTRLTVL.

V gene TRBV25-1 combines with J gene TRBJ2-1, with unresolved D. This CDR3 is built from 11 residues. V was clipped by 1 base and J by 9 bases, with 4 bases between them. Germline V gene sequence: CDR1 MGHDK, CDR2 SYGVNS. The CDR3 sequence: CASSESSEQFF. The CDR3 DNA reads TGTGCCAGCAGTGAATCCAGTGAGCAGTTCTTC.

V gene TRBV4-1 combines with J gene TRBJ2-7; 9 bases are shared with TRBD1. J gave up 7 bases and V 2 bases, and 12 bases lay outside the gene matches. CDR1 is MGHRA and CDR2 is YSYEKL in the germline V gene. CDR3 length equals 16 residues. CDR3 nucleotides: TGCGCCAGCAGCCAAAGACCGGGACAGGGCCGGGATGAGCAGTACTTC. Its protein is CASSQRPGQGRDEQYF.

The V call is TRBV4-1, the J call TRBJ2-7; TRBD2 agrees at 9 bases. The CDR3 totals 15 residues. Germline values: CDR1 MGHRA, CDR2 YSYEKL. The J segment lost 2 bases and the V segment lost 1 base, leaving 3 bases of the junction unmatched. The CDR3 sequence is CASSQAIAGAYEQYF. The CDR3 DNA is TGCGCCAGCAGCCAAGCGATAGCGGGGGCCTACGAGCAGTACTTC.

The chain combines TRBV18 with TRBJ2-3; D might be TRBD1 (6 bases). The V and J ends lost 6 bases and 5 bases respectively, with 21 bases between them. The CDR3 runs to 16 residues. Germline V CDR1 and CDR2: KGHSH, LQKENI. CDR3 DNA sequence: TGTGCCAGCTCCCCCCCTGACAGGTACCGCGGAGATACGCAGTATTTT. This translates into CASSPPDRYRGDTQYF. Drawing the rest from reference TRBV18 and TRBJ2-3, the complete variable domain is NAGVMQNPRHLVRRRGQEARLRCSPMKGHSHVYWYRQLPEEGLKFMVYLQKENIIDESGMPKERFSAEFPKEGPSILRIQQVVRGDSAAYFCASSPPDRYRGDTQYFGPGTRLTVL.

V gene TRBV6-5 combines with J gene TRBJ2-7, with 9 bases matching TRBD1. Trimming cost V 5 bases and J 7 bases; bases outside gene matches: 12. CDR1 and CDR2 from the germline V gene are MNHEY and SVGAGI. The CDR3 loop spans 15 amino acids. The CDR3 here is CASSDYRGPIDEQYF. In DNA form, the CDR3 reads TGTGCCAGCAGTGACTACAGGGGGCCTATTGATGAGCAGTACTTC.

This rearrangement joins TRBV6-4 to TRBJ2-3; TRBD1 agrees at 9 bases. Germline assignment: CDR1 MRHNA and CDR2 SNTAGT. The CDR3 extends over 12 amino acids. Germline trimming cut 5 bases from V and 10 bases from J; bases unmatched to any gene: 4. The CDR3 bases are TGTGCCAGCAGTCCGGGACAGGGATCGCAGTATTTT. It specifies CASSPGQGSQYF.

CDR3 loop: CASSRSTDTQYF. CDR3 bases: TGCGCCAGCAGTAGAAGCACAGATACGCAGTATTTT. The chain links TRBV5-1 to TRBJ2-3; D uncertain. Looked up from germline, CDR1 is SGHRS and CDR2 is YFSETQ. The CDR3 totals 12 residues. Trimming stripped 5 bases from V and 0 bases from J, with 4 bases between. Full variable domain (remainder filled in from reference TRBV5-1 and TRBJ2-3): KAGVTQTPRYLIKTRGQQVTLSCSPISGHRSVSWYQQTPGQGLQFLFEYFSETQRNKGNFPGRFSGRQFSNSRSEMNVSTLELGDSALYLCASSRSTDTQYFGPGTRLTVL.